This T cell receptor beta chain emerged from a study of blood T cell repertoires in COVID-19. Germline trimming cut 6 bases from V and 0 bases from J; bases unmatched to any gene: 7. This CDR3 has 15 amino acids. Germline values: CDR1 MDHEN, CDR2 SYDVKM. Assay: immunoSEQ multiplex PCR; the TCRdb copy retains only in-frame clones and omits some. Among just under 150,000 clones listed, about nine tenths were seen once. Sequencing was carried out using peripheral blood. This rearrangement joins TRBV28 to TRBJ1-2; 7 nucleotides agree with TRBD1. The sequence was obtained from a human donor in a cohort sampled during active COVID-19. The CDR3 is CASRLGQLTNYGYTF. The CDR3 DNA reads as TGTGCCAGCAGACTGGGACAGTTAACTAACTATGGCTACACCTTC.